This TCR beta chain was captured by sequencing in a study of shared clonotypes between healthy human individuals. Points from the study as a whole: Rarefaction indicated that sorted-subset sequencing remained incomplete although depth was large.

Here immunoSEQ multiplex PCR was the method, and the copy in TCRdb shows in-frame clones only, minus some. The sample has about 2.1 million clones; roughly 93% are singletons. With regard to this clone: Its antigen is not identified.

The germline V and J ends were trimmed by 2 bases and 6 bases, with 37 bases remaining between them. Germline V CDR1 and CDR2: ENHRY, SYGVKD. CDR3 length: 22 amino acids. Naive CD8 cells comprised CD45RO-negative, CCR7-positively selected cells, excluding terminally differentiated effector memory CD45RA+ cells. The source is a man aged 18 to 35 in good health. Some clones in this sample may be carry-over from other donors' samples. The chain joins TRBV10-3 to TRBJ1-2; tentative D call: TRBD1 (5 bases). The sequenced sample consisted of naive CD8+ T cells from PBMCs. In nucleotides, the CDR3 is TGTGCCATCAGTGAGAATTTAGGAGCGACAGCCCTTCCTTCTAACGTCCCTCATGGCTACACCTTC. It yields the protein CAISENLGATALPSNVPHGYTF.